This TCR beta chain was profiled in a study of blood T cell repertoires in COVID-19. Overall study context: Acute and convalescent COVID-19 specimens originated in the United States, Italy and Spain. T cells, B-cell-depleted T cells, or PBMCs provided the cDNA or gDNA that served as material.

The CDR3 is 14 residues long. Trimming took 0 bases from V and 8 from J; bases not matched to a gene: 5. The germline CDR1 and CDR2 sequences are LGHNA and YNFKEQ. Original processing methods: The authors estimated nucleated cell counts from reference gene primer amplification. Measured with immunoSEQ multiplex PCR; TCRdb has only the in-frame clones, and not every one. V and J calls and clone size are those listed in that table; D and trimming were worked out from the DNA. The table records 250,000 to 300,000 clones, about 88% of them present only once. The chain uses TRBV4-2 and TRBJ1-2; 8 bases are a match to TRBD1. The sequence was obtained from a man aged 25 to 40 with active or convalescent COVID-19. Sequencing was carried out using peripheral blood. CDR3: CASSQEDRDLGYTF. The CDR3 DNA is TGTGCCAGCAGCCAAGAGGACAGGGACTTAGGCTACACCTTC.